This T cell receptor beta chain was found in a study of cytomegalovirus exposure and HLA in healthy donors. General study results and limits: In a later analysis, the majority of CMV-associated beta chains seemingly showed HLA restriction. There were some V segments, including TRBV6-2 and TRBV6-3, excluded as indistinguishable.

Germline V gene sequence: CDR1 MNHEY, CDR2 SVGAGI. Trimming shortened V by 0 bases and J by 3 bases, and 12 bases separated the two germline ends. The CDR3 loop spans 15 amino acids. This clone has more than one count but fewer than ten. Its antigen is unknown. Researchers ran the PCR with 60 Vbeta and 13 Jbeta primers. Original analysis: Among the unique TCR beta chains that a later analysis counted, about 81 million in all, about 10 million were shared. Sequencing used immunoSEQ multiplex PCR; TCRdb keeps in-frame clones, though not all of them. V, J and clone size were drawn from that table, and D and trimming were deduced from the DNA. Here the sample spans around 120,000 clones, 80% being singletons.

This sequence originates from a female donor in good health and CMV-seropositive. The V call is TRBV6-5, the J call TRBJ2-7; D may be TRBD1 (6 bases). Sequenced sample: PBMCs. In DNA form, the CDR3 reads TGTGCCAGCAGTTACTCGAGACAGGTAGACTACGAGCAGTACTTC. Translation gives CASSYSRQVDYEQYF.